A selection of T cell receptor beta chains follows, all from one sample in a study of cytomegalovirus exposure and HLA in healthy donors. Only in-frame clones appear in the TCRdb table, and some are missing; sequencing was by immunoSEQ multiplex PCR. The sample includes around 140,000 clones, just under 85% seen only once; the top ten take roughly 9.7%. The sequenced sample consisted of PBMCs. Every receptor here comes from a woman aged 55-75 years in good health and CMV-seropositive. CDR3s include the opening cysteine and the closing phenylalanine or tryptophan. D genes are given only for firm matches. Clone size, where shown, is once, few, many, or a class for clones that have expanded.

J gene | clone size | D gene | V gene | CDR3 protein | CDR3 DNA
TRBJ2-6 | . | . | TRBV5-1 | CASSSLQVSGANVLTF | TGCGCCAGCAGCAGCTTACAGGTCTCTGGGGCCAACGTCCTGACTTTC
TRBJ1-1 | . | . | TRBV7-8 | CASSSGGGEMAEAFF | TGTGCCAGCAGCTCAGGAGGTGGGGAAATGGCTGAAGCTTTCTTT
TRBJ2-3 | . | TRBD2 | TRBV28 | CASSPRRVAGDTQYF | TGTGCCAGCAGTCCACGACGGGTAGCGGGGGATACGCAGTATTTT
TRBJ2-3 | once | . | TRBV4-1 | CASSQIRGSDTQYF | TGCGCCAGCAGCCAAATCCGAGGGTCAGATACGCAGTATTTT
TRBJ2-7 | . | TRBD1 | TRBV7-9 | CASSLAQGDYEQYF | TGTGCCAGCAGCTTAGCACAGGGGGACTACGAGCAGTACTTC
TRBJ2-5 | . | TRBD2 | TRBV9 | CASSVGEGETQYF | TGTGCCAGCAGCGTAGGGGAGGGAGAGACCCAGTACTTC
TRBJ2-5 | . | TRBD2 | TRBV5-6 | CASSSTLAGGQGTQYF | TGTGCCAGCAGCTCCACCCTAGCGGGAGGCCAAGGGACCCAGTACTTC
TRBJ2-7 | . | . | TRBV15 | CATSRIQGGEQYF | TGTGCCACCAGCAGAATCCAGGGTGGCGAGCAGTACTTC
TRBJ2-1 | . | . | TRBV18 | CASSVGRGNDEQFF | TGTGCCAGCTCAGTGGGACGGGGGAACGATGAGCAGTTCTTC
TRBJ1-4 | . | . | TRBV4-1 | CASSPRGGTNEKLFF | TGCGCCAGCAGCCCTCGGGGGGGCACTAATGAAAAACTGTTTTTT
TRBJ2-1 | . | TRBD2 | TRBV4-1 | CASSIIAGGYNEQFF | TGCGCCAGCAGCATTATAGCGGGAGGCTACAATGAGCAGTTCTTC
TRBJ2-7 | . | TRBD2 | TRBV10-3 | CAISESNSGILAEQYF | TGTGCCATCAGTGAGTCGAATAGCGGGATCCTCGCCGAGCAGTACTTC
TRBJ2-6 | few | . | TRBV14 | CASSQVLGAGVLTF | TGTGCCAGCAGCCAAGTCCTTGGTGCAGGCGTCCTGACTTTC
TRBJ2-3 | . | TRBD2 | TRBV2 | CASSEIWLAGNTDTQYF | TGTGCCAGCAGTGAAATTTGGCTAGCGGGTAACACAGATACGCAGTATTTT
TRBJ1-5 | few | . | TRBV27 | CASSLGQGPNQPQHF | TGTGCCAGCAGTTTAGGGCAGGGTCCCAATCAGCCCCAGCATTTT
TRBJ2-2 | . | TRBD2 | TRBV19 | CASSISGLGTGELFF | TGTGCCAGTAGTATTAGCGGGTTGGGCACCGGGGAGCTGTTTTTT
TRBJ1-6 | . | TRBD1 | TRBV30 | CAWSVLRQGNSPLHF | TGTGCCTGGAGTGTACTGAGACAGGGAAATTCACCCCTCCACTTT
TRBJ2-3 | . | TRBD2 | TRBV5-4 | CASSFGTSGGPKDTQYF | TGTGCCAGCAGCTTCGGAACTAGCGGGGGGCCTAAAGATACGCAGTATTTT
TRBJ2-3 | once | . | TRBV5-4 | CASRGASTDTQYF | TGTGCCAGCAGAGGAGCTAGCACAGATACGCAGTATTTT
TRBJ1-5 | . | . | TRBV28 | CASSPWATSKAQHF | TGTGCCAGCAGTCCCTGGGCTACGTCTAAGGCCCAGCATTTT
TRBJ1-5 | . | . | TRBV28 | CASTPSTLVDQPQHF | .
TRBJ2-5 | . | TRBD1 | TRBV11-3 | CASRRTGAEETQYF | TGTGCCAGCAGGCGAACAGGGGCCGAAGAGACCCAGTACTTC
TRBJ2-7 | . | . | TRBV5-1 | CASSLSEYYEQYF | TGCGCCAGCAGCCTCTCAGAATACTACGAGCAGTACTTC
TRBJ1-1 | few | . | TRBV12-5 | CASGLSGTRAFF | TGTGCTAGTGGTTTGAGCGGAACTCGTGCTTTCTTT
TRBJ2-7 | . | TRBD2 | TRBV5-1 | CASSLSGGAEQYF | TGCGCCAGCAGCTTAAGCGGGGGGGCCGAGCAGTACTTC
TRBJ2-5 | few | . | TRBV6-6 | CASQPRTEEETQYF | TGTGCCAGCCAACCCCGGACGGAGGAAGAGACCCAGTACTTC
TRBJ2-1 | few | . | TRBV7-2 | CASSLVQRNEQFF | TGTGCCAGCAGCTTAGTTCAGCGGAATGAGCAGTTCTTC
TRBJ2-7 | . | . | TRBV28 | CASMAAQLSYEQYF | TGTGCCAGCATGGCAGCGCAACTCTCCTACGAGCAGTACTTC
TRBJ2-5 | once | . | TRBV6-1 | CASTRARGNQETQYF | TGTGCCAGCACCAGGGCCCGTGGGAATCAAGAGACCCAGTACTTC
TRBJ1-2 | . | TRBD1 | TRBV4-1 | CASSPGQGPNYGYTF | TGCGCCAGCAGCCCAGGACAGGGCCCTAACTATGGCTACACCTTC
TRBJ2-7 | . | TRBD1 | TRBV12-5 | CASGLGGQAPWEYEQYF | TGTGCTAGTGGTTTGGGGGGACAGGCGCCGTGGGAGTACGAGCAGTACTTC
TRBJ1-1 | once | . | TRBV6-5 | CASSLEEDTEAFF | TGTGCCAGCAGTCTCGAAGAGGACACTGAAGCTTTCTTT
TRBJ2-5 | . | . | TRBV12-5 | CASGLETGKETQYF | TGTGCTAGTGGTTTGGAGACAGGAAAAGAGACCCAGTACTTC
TRBJ1-5 | . | . | TRBV11-2 | CASSLDRGQPQHF | TGTGCCAGCAGCTTAGATAGGGGTCAGCCCCAGCATTTT
TRBJ2-2 | . | TRBD2 | TRBV5-1 | CASSFGLAGGTGELFF | TGCGCCAGCAGCTTTGGACTAGCGGGAGGCACCGGGGAGCTGTTTTTT
TRBJ1-1 | . | TRBD1 | TRBV30 | CAWSVTGGTEAFF | TGTGCCTGGAGTGTTACAGGGGGAACTGAAGCTTTCTTT
TRBJ1-2 | . | TRBD1 | TRBV5-6 | CASSRGGQGVLGAGYTF | TGTGCCAGCAGTCGAGGGGGACAGGGGGTCCTCGGGGCTGGCTACACCTTC
TRBJ2-1 | . | TRBD2 | TRBV6-4 | CASSDSLAGGFEQFF | TGTGCCAGCAGTGACTCGCTAGCGGGAGGATTTGAGCAGTTCTTC
TRBJ2-1 | . | TRBD2 | TRBV27 | CASSPGGPYNEQFF | TGTGCCAGCAGTCCGGGAGGCCCCTACAATGAGCAGTTCTTC
TRBJ2-1 | . | . | TRBV18 | CASSPGSSNEQFF | TGTGCCAGCTCACCCGGGAGTAGTAATGAGCAGTTCTTC
TRBJ2-7 | . | . | TRBV4-2 | CASSQELRYEQYF | TGTGCCAGCAGCCAAGAGTTGCGATACGAGCAGTACTTC
TRBJ2-7 | once | TRBD1 | TRBV28 | CASRLTGVYEQYF | TGTGCCAGCAGACTGACAGGGGTCTACGAGCAGTACTTC
TRBJ2-7 | . | . | TRBV15 | CATPGTSYEQYF | TGTGCCACCCCCGGGACTTCCTACGAGCAGTACTTC
TRBJ2-1 | . | TRBD2 | TRBV28 | CASSLIGLAEEQFF | TGTGCCAGCAGTCTAATCGGGCTAGCGGAAGAGCAGTTCTTC
TRBJ2-1 | . | TRBD2 | TRBV7-7 | CASSLGRVSGTSGSHEQFF | TGTGCTAGCAGCTTAGGACGAGTATCCGGGACTAGCGGGAGTCATGAGCAGTTCTTC
TRBJ2-5 | . | . | TRBV30 | CAWSRTTAQETQYF | TGTGCCTGGAGTCGGACGACAGCTCAAGAGACCCAGTACTTC
TRBJ2-3 | . | TRBD1 | TRBV2 | CASSRDRGTDTQYF | TGTGCCAGCAGCCGGGACAGGGGAACAGATACGCAGTATTTT
TRBJ2-7 | . | TRBD2 | TRBV29-1 | CSVALAQSSYEQYF | TGCAGCGTCGCACTAGCGCAAAGCTCCTACGAGCAGTACTTC
TRBJ1-1 | . | . | TRBV27 | CASSWGPNTEAFF | TGTGCCAGCAGTTGGGGCCCGAACACTGAAGCTTTCTTT
TRBJ2-7 | . | . | TRBV27 | CASSLGSAYEQYF | TGTGCCAGCAGTTTGGGCTCTGCCTACGAGCAGTACTTC